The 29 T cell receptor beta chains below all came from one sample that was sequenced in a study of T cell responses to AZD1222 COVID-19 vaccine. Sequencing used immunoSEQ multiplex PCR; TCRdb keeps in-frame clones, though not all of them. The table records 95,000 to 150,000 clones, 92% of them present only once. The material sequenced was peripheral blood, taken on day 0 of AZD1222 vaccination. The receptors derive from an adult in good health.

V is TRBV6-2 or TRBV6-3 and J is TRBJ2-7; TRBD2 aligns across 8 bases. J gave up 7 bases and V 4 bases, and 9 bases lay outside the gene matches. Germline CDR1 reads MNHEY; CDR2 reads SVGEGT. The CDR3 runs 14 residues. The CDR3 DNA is TGTGCCAGCAGTTCCCCTAGACTAGCGCGGGAGCAGTACGTC. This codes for CASSSPRLAREQYV.

The CDR3 nucleotides read TGTGCCACCAGCGAGTACAATTACAATGAGCAGTTCTTC. This codes for CATSEYNYNEQFF. The chain combines TRBV24-1 with TRBJ2-1; D is unresolved. V was shortened by 7 bases and J by 4 bases, with 10 bases between the two germline ends. CDR3 length: 13 amino acids. Germline V gene lookup returns CDR1 KGHDR and CDR2 SFDVKD.

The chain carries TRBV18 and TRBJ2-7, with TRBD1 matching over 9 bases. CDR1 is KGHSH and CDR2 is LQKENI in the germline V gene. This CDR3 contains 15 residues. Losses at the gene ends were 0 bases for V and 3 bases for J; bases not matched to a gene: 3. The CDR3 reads CASSPPGQGLYEQYF. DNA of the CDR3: TGTGCCAGCTCACCACCGGGACAGGGACTCTACGAGCAGTACTTC.

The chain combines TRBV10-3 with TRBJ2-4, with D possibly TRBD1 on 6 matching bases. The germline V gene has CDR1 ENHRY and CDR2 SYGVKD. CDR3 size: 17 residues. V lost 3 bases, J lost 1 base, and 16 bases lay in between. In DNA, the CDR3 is TGTGCCATCAGTGATTCTCGGACTCAGGGGGCCAAAAACATTCAGTACTTC. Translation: CAISDSRTQGAKNIQYF.

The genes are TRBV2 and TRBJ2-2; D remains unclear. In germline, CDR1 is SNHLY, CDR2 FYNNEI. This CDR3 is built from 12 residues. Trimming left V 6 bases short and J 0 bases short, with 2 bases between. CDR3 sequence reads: CASSANTGELFF. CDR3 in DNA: TGTGCCAGCAGCGCGAACACCGGGGAGCTGTTTTTT.

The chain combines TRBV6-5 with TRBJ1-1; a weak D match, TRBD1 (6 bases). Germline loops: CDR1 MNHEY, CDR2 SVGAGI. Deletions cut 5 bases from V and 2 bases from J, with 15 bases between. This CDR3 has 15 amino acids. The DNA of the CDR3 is TGTGCCAGCAGTCCTCCTCGGACAGTCAACACTGAAGCTTTCTTT. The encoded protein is CASSPPRTVNTEAFF.

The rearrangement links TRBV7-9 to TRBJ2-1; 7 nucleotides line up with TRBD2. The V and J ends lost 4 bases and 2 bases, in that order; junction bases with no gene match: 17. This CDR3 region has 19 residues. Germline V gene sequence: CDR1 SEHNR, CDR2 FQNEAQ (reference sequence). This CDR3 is CASSSIGVGGGGTYNEQFF. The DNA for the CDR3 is TGTGCCAGCAGCTCTATCGGAGTGGGTGGCGGGGGAACCTACAATGAGCAGTTCTTC.

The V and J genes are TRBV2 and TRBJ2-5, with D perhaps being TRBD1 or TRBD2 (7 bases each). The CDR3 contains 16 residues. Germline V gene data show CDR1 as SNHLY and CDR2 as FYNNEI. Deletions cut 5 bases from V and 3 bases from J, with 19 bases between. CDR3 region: CASSTGPGGGKETQYF. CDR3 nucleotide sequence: TGTGCCAGCAGTACCGGTCCAGGGGGGGGAAAAGAGACCCAGTACTTC.

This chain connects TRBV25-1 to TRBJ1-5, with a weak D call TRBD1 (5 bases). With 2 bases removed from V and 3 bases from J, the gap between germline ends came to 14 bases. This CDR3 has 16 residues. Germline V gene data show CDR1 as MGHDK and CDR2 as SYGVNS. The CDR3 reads CASSERGGGDNQPQHF. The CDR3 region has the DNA TGTGCCAGCAGTGAAAGGGGTGGAGGGGACAATCAGCCCCAGCATTTT. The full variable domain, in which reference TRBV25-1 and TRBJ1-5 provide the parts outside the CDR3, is EADIYQTPRYLVIGTGKKITLECSQTMGHDKMYWYQQDPGMELHLIHYSYGVNSTEKGDLSSESTVSRIRTEHFPLTLESARPSHTSQYLCASSERGGGDNQPQHFGDGTRLSIL.

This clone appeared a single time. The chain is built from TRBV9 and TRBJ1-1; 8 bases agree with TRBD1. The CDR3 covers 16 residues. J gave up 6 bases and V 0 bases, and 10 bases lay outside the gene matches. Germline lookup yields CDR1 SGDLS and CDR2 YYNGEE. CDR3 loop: CASSVDPTGAGAEAFF. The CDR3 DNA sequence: TGTGCCAGCAGCGTAGACCCGACAGGGGCGGGCGCTGAAGCTTTCTTT.

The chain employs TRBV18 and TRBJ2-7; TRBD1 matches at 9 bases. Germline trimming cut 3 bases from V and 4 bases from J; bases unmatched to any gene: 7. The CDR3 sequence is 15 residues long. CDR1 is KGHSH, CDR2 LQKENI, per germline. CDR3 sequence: CASSPKGQGPYEQYV. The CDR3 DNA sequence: TGTGCCAGCTCACCTAAGGGACAGGGACCATACGAGCAGTACGTC.

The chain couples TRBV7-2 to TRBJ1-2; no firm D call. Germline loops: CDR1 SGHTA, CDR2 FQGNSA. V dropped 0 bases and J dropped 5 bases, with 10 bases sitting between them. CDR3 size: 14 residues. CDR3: CASSLAVLGYGYTF. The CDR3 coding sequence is TGTGCCAGCAGCTTAGCGGTACTTGGGTATGGCTACACCTTC.

CDR3 loop: CASSSHRGPLEKLFF. In nucleotides, the CDR3 is TGTGCCAGTAGTTCCCACAGGGGGCCACTTGAAAAACTGTTTTTT. This chain links TRBV19 with TRBJ1-4, with 9 bases aligning to TRBD1. This CDR3 region has 15 residues. Per the germline V gene, CDR1 is LNHDA and CDR2 is SQIVND (reference sequence). J gave up 7 bases and V 5 bases, and 8 bases lay outside the gene matches.

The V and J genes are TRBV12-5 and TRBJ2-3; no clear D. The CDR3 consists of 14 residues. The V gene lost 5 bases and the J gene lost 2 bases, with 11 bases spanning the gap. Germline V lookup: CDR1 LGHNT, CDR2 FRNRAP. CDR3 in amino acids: CASGPGTITDTQYF. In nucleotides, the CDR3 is TGTGCTAGTGGTCCTGGCACTATCACAGATACGCAGTATTTT.

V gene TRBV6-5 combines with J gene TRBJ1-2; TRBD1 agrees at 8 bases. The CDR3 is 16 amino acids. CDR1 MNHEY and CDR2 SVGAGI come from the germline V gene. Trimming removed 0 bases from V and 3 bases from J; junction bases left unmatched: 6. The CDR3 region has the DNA TGTGCCAGCAGTTACTCAGGGACAGGCCTATACTATGGCTACACCTTC. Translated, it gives CASSYSGTGLYYGYTF.

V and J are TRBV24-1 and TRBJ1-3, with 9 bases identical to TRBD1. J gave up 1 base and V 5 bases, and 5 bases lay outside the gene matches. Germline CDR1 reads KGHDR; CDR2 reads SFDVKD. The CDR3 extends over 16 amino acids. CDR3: CATSAPGQGSGNTIYF. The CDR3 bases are TGTGCCACCAGTGCACCGGGACAGGGTTCTGGAAACACCATATATTTT.

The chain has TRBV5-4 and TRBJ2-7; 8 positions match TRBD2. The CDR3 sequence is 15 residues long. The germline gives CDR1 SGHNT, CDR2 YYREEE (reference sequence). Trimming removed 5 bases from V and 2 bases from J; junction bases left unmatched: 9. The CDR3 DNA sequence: TGTGCCAGCAGGACCGCGGGGGGCCCTACCTACGAGCAGTACTTC. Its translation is CASRTAGGPTYEQYF.

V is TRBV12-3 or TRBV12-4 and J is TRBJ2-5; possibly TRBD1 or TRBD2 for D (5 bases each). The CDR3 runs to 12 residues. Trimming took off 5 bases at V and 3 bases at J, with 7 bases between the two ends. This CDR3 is CASSGTEETQYF. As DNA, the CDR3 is TGTGCCAGCAGTGGGACGGAAGAGACCCAGTACTTC.

In nucleotides, the CDR3 is TGTGCCAGTACACCCCAAAACATTCAGTACTTC. Translation: CASTPQNIQYF. The chain employs TRBV11-2 and TRBJ2-4; D gene ambiguous. The CDR3 length is 11 residues. Trimming shortened V by 9 bases and J by 5 bases, and 8 bases separated the two germline ends. The germline gives CDR1 SGHAT, CDR2 FQNNGV.

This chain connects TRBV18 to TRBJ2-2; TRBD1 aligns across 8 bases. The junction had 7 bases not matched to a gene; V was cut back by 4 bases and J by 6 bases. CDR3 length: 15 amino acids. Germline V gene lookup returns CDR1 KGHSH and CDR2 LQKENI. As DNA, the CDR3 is TGTGCCAGCTCACGAGCCGGGACAGGCGCCGGGGAGCTGTTTTTT. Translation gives CASSRAGTGAGELFF.

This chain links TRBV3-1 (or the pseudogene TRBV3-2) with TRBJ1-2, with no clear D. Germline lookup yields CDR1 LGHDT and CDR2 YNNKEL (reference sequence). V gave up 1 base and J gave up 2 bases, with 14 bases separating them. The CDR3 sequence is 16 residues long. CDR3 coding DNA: TGTGCCAGCAGCCAAGCTGAAGGGATGCAGAACTATGGCTACACCTTC. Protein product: CASSQAEGMQNYGYTF.

The CDR3 nucleotides are TGTGCCACCCAAGGACTCATGAACACTGAAGCTTTCTTT. Translation: CATQGLMNTEAFF. The chain joins TRBV12-3 or TRBV12-4 to TRBJ1-1; D gene uncertain. This CDR3 has 13 amino acids. V was shortened by 10 bases and J by 0 bases, with 12 bases between the two germline ends.

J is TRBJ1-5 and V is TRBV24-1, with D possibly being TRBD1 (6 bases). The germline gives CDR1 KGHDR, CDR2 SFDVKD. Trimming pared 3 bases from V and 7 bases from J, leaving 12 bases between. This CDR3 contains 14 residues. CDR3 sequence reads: CATSDPGTRQPQHF. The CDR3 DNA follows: TGTGCCACCAGTGATCCGGGGACAAGACAGCCCCAGCATTTT.

The CDR3 region is CASSSHMNTEAFF. CDR3 DNA sequence: TGTGCCAGCAGCTCCCACATGAACACTGAAGCTTTCTTT. J is TRBJ1-1 and V is TRBV7-2; the D is unclear. The ends were cut back, 4 bases at V and 0 bases at J, with 6 bases in the middle. CDR3 length: 13 residues. Per the germline V gene, CDR1 is SGHTA and CDR2 is FQGNSA. The full variable domain, its missing parts supplied by reference TRBV7-2 and TRBJ1-1, is GAGVSQSPSNKVTEKGKDVELRCDPISGHTALYWYRQSLGQGLEFLIYFQGNSAPDKSGLPSDRFSAERTGGSVSTLTIQRTQQEDSAVYLCASSSHMNTEAFFGQGTRLTVV.

The CDR3 loop reads CASSYPNNEKLFF. The CDR3 bases are TGTGCCAGCAGTTACCCGAATAATGAAAAACTGTTTTTT. The chain combines TRBV6-2 or TRBV6-3 with TRBJ1-4; D ambiguous. Germline V gene data show CDR1 as MNHEY and CDR2 as SVGEGT. Trimming left V 2 bases short and J 4 bases short, with 5 bases between. The CDR3 is 13 residues long.

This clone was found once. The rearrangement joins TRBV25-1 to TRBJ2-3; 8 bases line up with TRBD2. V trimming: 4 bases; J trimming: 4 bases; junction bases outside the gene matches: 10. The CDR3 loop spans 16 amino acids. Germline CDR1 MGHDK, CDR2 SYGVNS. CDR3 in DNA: TGTGCCAGCAGTGCCCCCGCGGGACTAGTAGCAGATACGCAGTATTTT. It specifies CASSAPAGLVADTQYF.

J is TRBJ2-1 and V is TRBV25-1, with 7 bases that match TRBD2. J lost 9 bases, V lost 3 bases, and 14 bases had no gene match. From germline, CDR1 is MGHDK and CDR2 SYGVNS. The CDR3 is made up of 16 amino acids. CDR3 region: CASSDLAAGDSSEQFF. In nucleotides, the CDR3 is TGTGCCAGCAGTGACCTGGCGGCGGGAGATAGTAGTGAGCAGTTCTTC.

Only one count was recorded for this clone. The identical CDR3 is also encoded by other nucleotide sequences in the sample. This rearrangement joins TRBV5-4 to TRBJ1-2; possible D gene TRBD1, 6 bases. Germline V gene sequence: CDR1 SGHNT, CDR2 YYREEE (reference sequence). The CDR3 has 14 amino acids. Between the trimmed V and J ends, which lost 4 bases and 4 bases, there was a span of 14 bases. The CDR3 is CASSQGQVSYGYTF. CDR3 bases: TGTGCCAGCAGCCAGGGGCAGGTGAGCTATGGCTACACCTTC.

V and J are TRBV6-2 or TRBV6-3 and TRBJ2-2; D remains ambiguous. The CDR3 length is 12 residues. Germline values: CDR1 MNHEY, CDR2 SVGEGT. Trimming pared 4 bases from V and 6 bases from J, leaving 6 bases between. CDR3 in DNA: TGTGCCAGCAGTTTTGGGTCCGGGGAGCTGTTTTTT. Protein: CASSFGSGELFF.